This is a list of T cell receptor beta chains from one sample in a study of T cells after yellow fever vaccination. TCRdb redid the calling of the 5' RACE reads with MiXCR, one entry per CDR3 protein. This sample has a few hundred thousand distinct CDR3 sequences, with less than 7.5% found just once. Sequenced here: CD4+ T cells sorted from PBMCs, sampled on the day of the yellow fever booster vaccination. The receptor source for this set is a young man who received the YFV17D yellow fever vaccine. The CDR3 runs from the conserved cysteine through the conserved F or W. A D gene is named only where the DNA matches it firmly. Not every row has a clone size; where given, it reads once, few, many or a size class.

. few TRBJ1-5 TRBV5-1 TGCGCCAGCAGCTCGCTACCAGATCAGCCCCAGCATTTT CASSSLPDQPQHF
TRBD2 many TRBJ2-3 TRBV10-3 TGTGCCGGGGGTAGCGGGAGCACAGATACGCAGTATTTT CAGGSGSTDTQYF
. . TRBJ2-7 TRBV28 TGTGCCAGCAGTTTACAACAGCCCTACGAGCAGTACTTC CASSLQQPYEQYF
. many TRBJ2-3 TRBV3-1 TGTGCCAGCACAGCAAATACGCAGTATTTT CASTANTQYF
. few TRBJ2-2 TRBV12-3/TRBV12-4 TGTGCCAGCAGTTTGAGTCGCTTTGGGCTGTTTTTT CASSLSRFGLFF
. many TRBJ2-5 TRBV5-1 TGTGCCAGCAGCCGCGGTGGGCAAGAGACCCAGTACTTC CASSRGGQETQYF
. many TRBJ1-1 TRBV30 TGTGCCTGGAGTGGGGCCCCGAACACTGAAGCTTTCTTT CAWSGAPNTEAFF
. many TRBJ1-1 TRBV9 TGTGCCAGCAGCTCAGGGGTCGGAGCTTTCTTT CASSSGVGAFF
. many TRBJ1-1 TRBV20-1 TGCAGTGCTAGAGATTTGGCGAACACTGAAGCTTTCTTT CSARDLANTEAFF
. few TRBJ1-2 TRBV24-1 TGTGCCACCAGTGATCAGACGGCTAACTATGGCTACACCTTC CATSDQTANYGYTF
TRBD2 many TRBJ2-1 TRBV5-1 TGCGCCAGCAGCGAGGGACTAGCGGGAGGGGCTGAGCAGTTCTTC CASSEGLAGGAEQFF
TRBD2 . TRBJ2-1 TRBV24-1 TGTGCCACCAGTCCGGGACTAGCGGGATTCAATGAGCAGTTCTTC CATSPGLAGFNEQFF
. many TRBJ2-7 TRBV7-2 TGTGCCAGCAACGCACCGGACGACGGAACCTACGAGCAGTACTTC CASNAPDDGTYEQYF
TRBD1 many TRBJ2-1 TRBV9 TGTGCCAGCAGCGGTCAGGGGGTAGACAATGAGCAGTTCTTC CASSGQGVDNEQFF
. . TRBJ1-5 TRBV7-2 TGTGCCAGCAGCTCCGGAATGGCCCTTAGCAATCAGCCCCAGCATTTT CASSSGMALSNQPQHF
. . TRBJ2-1 TRBV5-4 TGTGCCAGCAGCTTGAGGAATAGTGGTAGTAATGAGCAGTTCTTC CASSLRNSGSNEQFF
TRBD2 . TRBJ2-3 TRBV5-5 TGTGCCAGCAGCTTGGGCACCGGGACTAGTCTCACAGATACGCAGTATTTT CASSLGTGTSLTDTQYF
TRBD2 many TRBJ2-3 TRBV12-3/TRBV12-4 TGTGCCAGCAGTCGGACTAGCGGAAAGGGCACAGATACGCAGTATTTT CASSRTSGKGTDTQYF
TRBD1 . TRBJ2-1 TRBV14 TGTGCCAGCAGCCAAGAACACCGGACGGGACAGCTCTACAATGAGCAGTTCTTC CASSQEHRTGQLYNEQFF
TRBD2 few TRBJ2-1 TRBV5-1 TGCGCCAGCAGCATTCGAGCGGGAAGCTACAATGAGCAGTTCTTC CASSIRAGSYNEQFF
TRBD2 . TRBJ2-1 TRBV5-1 TGCGCCAGCATTAGCGGGAGTAGTTATTCCAATGAGCAGTTCTTC CASISGSSYSNEQFF
. . TRBJ2-7 TRBV7-3 TGTGCCAGCAGCTTATACACAGGGAGCCCCGAGCAGTACTTC CASSLYTGSPEQYF
. few TRBJ2-7 TRBV9 TGTGCCAGCAGCGACGGGCCGCGGGACTACGAGCAGTACTTC CASSDGPRDYEQYF
. . TRBJ2-5 TRBV29-1 TGCAGCGTTTCTCCAACAGGAGTTCAAGAGACCCAGTACTTC CSVSPTGVQETQYF
. . TRBJ1-6 TRBV4-3 TGCGCCAGCAGCCAAGATCCGGCCGATGATAATTCACCCCTCCACTTT CASSQDPADDNSPLHF
TRBD1 . TRBJ1-2 TRBV5-1 TGCGCCAGCAGCTTGGCTCTACCGGGACAGGAGGACTATGGCTACACCTTC CASSLALPGQEDYGYTF
TRBD1 . TRBJ2-2 TRBV14 TGTGCCAGCAGCCAAGGACAGGGACCCGGGGAGCTGTTTTTT CASSQGQGPGELFF
TRBD2 few TRBJ2-5 TRBV6-1 TGTGCCAGCAGCAAGACTAGCCAGGACCAAGAGACCCAGTACTTC CASSKTSQDQETQYF
TRBD1 . TRBJ2-7 TRBV7-8 TGTGCCAGCAGTCAAACTGACAGGGGGCCCTACGAGCAGTACTTC CASSQTDRGPYEQYF
. many TRBJ2-1 TRBV7-9 TGTGCCAGCAGCTTAGGGGACTGGGACAATGAGCAGTTCTTC CASSLGDWDNEQFF
. few TRBJ2-5 TRBV12-3/TRBV12-4 TGTGCCAGCAGTTTTTCCAGGGCAAGGGAGACCCAGTACTTC CASSFSRARETQYF
. few TRBJ2-1 TRBV28 TGTGCCAGCGATAAACAGGGTTACAATGAGCAGTTCTTC CASDKQGYNEQFF
TRBD1 few TRBJ1-1 TRBV10-3 TGTGCCCCCACCGGGACAGTTAACACTGAAGCTTTCTTT CAPTGTVNTEAFF
. many TRBJ2-7 TRBV3-1 TGTGCCAGCAGTCCTCCTAATTTCTACGAGCAGTACTTC CASSPPNFYEQYF
TRBD1 many TRBJ2-1 TRBV9 TGTGCCAGCAGCCAGGGGGTGACGAATGAGCAGTTCTTC CASSQGVTNEQFF
TRBD1 many TRBJ2-2 TRBV20-1 TGCAGTGCCCGGACAGGAACCAACACCGGGGAGCTGTTTTTT CSARTGTNTGELFF
TRBD1 . TRBJ2-7 TRBV6-1 TGTGCCAGCAGCCCACCGGGACAGGCCTACGAGCAGTACTTC CASSPPGQAYEQYF